This TCR beta chain stems from a study of shared clonotypes between healthy human individuals. General study points: Among a handful of donors, approximately 5% of naive CD4 clonotypes were found in common. The four-donor shared clonotypes exceeded non-shared clonotypes in generation probability, with non-shared ones scoring lower.

V shed 4 bases, J shed 9 bases, and the junction held 4 bases outside the gene matches. There are 14 residues in the CDR3. Germline V lookup: CDR1 SGHAT, CDR2 FQNNGV. The run depth of the assay was deep. Authors' methods: Filtering was not the same, since immunoSEQ gave junction-only sequences without quality scores. The table came from immunoSEQ multiplex PCR; TCRdb's copy has only in-frame clones and leaves some out. D and trimming were read from the DNA, whereas the V and J calls and clone size are those reported in that table. This sample has about 1,500,000 clones; 96% occur once, and the top ten carry roughly 1.2%. Regarding this clone: Its antigen is undetermined.

This clonotype originated in a man in his thirties or forties in good health. The sample was naive CD4+ T cells sorted from blood. As for subset: CD45RA+ positively selected. This chain links TRBV11-2 with TRBJ2-1; 12 nucleotides agree with TRBD2. Here the CDR3 reads CASSSSGRAFEQFF. Written as DNA, the CDR3 is TGTGCCAGCAGCTCTAGCGGGAGGGCCTTTGAGCAGTTCTTC.